This T cell receptor (beta chain) was recorded in a study of PD-1 blockade in classical Hodgkin lymphoma. In the case of this clone: Its target is unknown.

With V trimmed by 0 bases and J by 4 bases, 12 bases remained unmatched. This CDR3 comprises 17 residues. Germline CDR1 reads SGHRS; CDR2 reads YFSETQ. General study findings and limits: TCR diversity at baseline was reported to be reduced in newly diagnosed patients relative to healthy donors.

Time point defined: cycle 4 day 1 (C4D1), after less than seven weeks of nivolumab. Patients all relapsed after autologous stem cell transplantation, and there was variation in brentuximab vedotin exposure. The assay was immunoSEQ multiplex PCR, and TCRdb's table has in-frame clones only and misses some. The data contain just under 65,000 clones, around 94% of them seen just once; the ten biggest clones take up 8%. The source material was peripheral blood mononuclear cells (PBMCs), sampled before the fourth cycle of nivolumab. The receptor was isolated from a human donor with classical Hodgkin lymphoma. The chain carries TRBV5-1 and TRBJ2-5; 7 positions agree with TRBD2. The CDR3, as DNA: TGCGCCAGCAGCTTGGTTTCAGCGGGGTTGCAGGGAGAGACCCAGTACTTC. It encodes CASSLVSAGLQGETQYF.